This TCR beta chain emerged from a study of CD8 T cells in ankylosing spondylitis. Overall study results and limits: Certain motif variants had earlier appeared in reactive arthritis synovial fluid and blood. Blood from ankylosing spondylitis patients appeared to carry a characteristic eight-variant TCR beta motif. Disease-linked clones bore a CD8+ phenotype, appearing relatively rarely in peripheral blood. The clones that were linked to disease were reported to be significantly enriched in matched synovial fluid samples from ankylosing spondylitis patients.

The V gene end was trimmed by 4 bases and the J gene end by 3 bases; junction bases not matched to a gene: 7. CDR3 size: 15 residues. CDR1 and CDR2 from the germline V gene are SGHVS and FNYEAQ. About this clonotype: Its antigen is unidentified.

TCRdb ran MiXCR on the 5' RACE reads and lists one entry per CDR3 protein. The sample holds roughly 200,000 distinct CDR3 sequences; 9.5% to 15% are singletons and the top ten take 16%. This receptor was identified in a male donor with ankylosing spondylitis or in good health (not recorded which). The chain couples TRBV7-6 to TRBJ1-1, with 8 bases aligning to TRBD1. Sequencing was done on a sample of blood, either unsorted or a sorted T cell fraction (not recorded which). DNA of the CDR3: TGTGCCAGCAGCTCGCGGACAGGGTTTCACACTGAAGCTTTCTTT. Its protein is CASSSRTGFHTEAFF. The whole variable domain, filled in from reference TRBV7-6 and TRBJ1-1, reads GAGVSQSPRYKVTKRGQDVALRCDPISGHVSLYWYRQALGQGPEFLTYFNYEAQQDKSGLPNDRFSAERPEGSISTLTIQRTEQRDSAMYRCASSSRTGFHTEAFFGQGTRLTVV.